The 20 T cell receptor beta chains presented below share a single source sample, sequenced in a study of spatial heterogeneity in lung cancer. Each CDR3 protein is one row after TCRdb ran MiXCR on the 5' RACE reads. The sample yields approximately 110,000 distinct CDR3 sequences, about 10% seen once. Time point specified: blood at routine non-recurrence follow-up after resection. The specimen was PBMCs, collected at follow-up. The receptor set was obtained from a female donor with early-stage non-small cell lung cancer.

This clonotype was seen only a few times. V and J are TRBV9 and TRBJ1-6; 7 bases align to TRBD1. This CDR3 contains 14 residues. Germline V lookup: CDR1 SGDLS, CDR2 YYNGEE. V shed 4 bases, J shed 7 bases, and the junction held 5 bases outside the gene matches. CDR3 nucleotides: TGTGCCAGCAGCCCACAGGGGCAGAATTCACCCCTCCACTTT. Its protein product is CASSPQGQNSPLHF. Complete variable domain (other parts from reference TRBV9 and TRBJ1-6): DSGVTQTPKHLITATGQRVTLRCSPRSGDLSVYWYQQSLDQGLQFLIQYYNGEERAKGNILERFSAQQFPDLHSELNLSSLELGDSALYFCASSPQGQNSPLHFGNGTRLTVT.

CDR3 loop: CASSYRTSGRNSNTGELFF. CDR3 bases: TGTGCCAGCAGCTACCGGACTAGCGGGCGTAACTCGAACACCGGGGAGCTGTTTTTT. The chain employs TRBV5-6 and TRBJ2-2; TRBD2 matches at 11 bases. Trimming removed 3 bases from V and 0 bases from J; junction bases left unmatched: 10. CDR1 is SGHDT, CDR2 YYEEEE, per germline. The CDR3 consists of 19 residues.

The rearrangement joins TRBV6-6 to TRBJ2-3; 9 bases align to TRBD1. Losses at the gene ends were 6 bases for V and 3 bases for J; bases not matched to a gene: 4. The CDR3 has 14 amino acids. The V gene's germline CDR1 is MNHNY and CDR2 SVGAGI (reference sequence). This CDR3 reads CASSRTGETDTQYF. The CDR3 bases are TGTGCCAGCAGCAGGACAGGGGAGACAGATACGCAGTATTTT.

The chain recombines TRBV9 with TRBJ2-1, with D hard to call. This CDR3 has 11 amino acids. The germline gives CDR1 SGDLS, CDR2 YYNGEE. V was trimmed by 4 bases and J by 7 bases, leaving 6 bases between them. CDR3 amino acids: CASSLENEQFF. The CDR3 DNA follows: TGTGCCAGCAGCCTAGAGAATGAGCAGTTCTTC.

Concerning this clonotype itself: One junction end disagrees with the germline gene, perhaps due to a read error. The rearrangement joins TRBV30 to TRBJ1-6, with 7 bases aligning to TRBD1. Germline assignment: CDR1 GTSNPN and CDR2 SVGIG (reference sequence). The CDR3 sequence is 13 residues long. The CDR3 spells CAWREGQSSPFHF. The CDR3 region has the DNA TGTGCCTGGAGGGAGGGACAGTCTTCACCCTTCCACTTT.

This clonotype was seen only a few times. The gene calls are TRBV6-2 or TRBV6-3 and TRBJ2-5, with 7 nucleotides matching TRBD1. The germline CDR1 and CDR2 sequences are MNHEY and SVGEGT. The V segment lost 2 bases and the J segment 2 bases; nucleotides outside the gene matches: 8. The CDR3 is 16 residues long. CDR3 in amino acids: CASSYTTGTAQETQYF. In DNA, the CDR3 is TGTGCCAGCAGTTACACCACCGGGACAGCACAAGAGACCCAGTACTTC.

This clonotype was seen at least ten times. The chain couples TRBV6-6 to TRBJ1-5; 7 positions match TRBD1. Germline V gene lookup returns CDR1 MNHNY and CDR2 SVGAGI (reference sequence). V lost 2 bases and J lost 0; bases outside the gene matches: 10. This CDR3 region has 18 residues. Written as DNA, the CDR3 is TGTGCCAGCAGTTACGGGTCACCAGGGGGATCTAGCAATCAGCCCCAGCATTTT. It yields the protein CASSYGSPGGSSNQPQHF.

CDR3 in DNA: TGTGCCAGCAGCCAAGTTCAGGGAGATGCCGCGAACACCGGGGAGCTGTTTTTT. This translates into CASSQVQGDAANTGELFF. The gene calls are TRBV3-1 and TRBJ2-2, with D perhaps assigned TRBD1 or TRBD2 (5 bases each). The length of the CDR3 is 18 residues. Trimming cost V 1 base and J 0 bases, with 15 bases left between them. Germline CDR1 is LGHDT and CDR2 is YNNKEL (reference sequence).

This clonotype was seen more than once but under ten times. The chain is built from TRBV28 and TRBJ2-1; D is perhaps TRBD1 or TRBD2 (5 bases each). V shed 6 bases and J shed 7 bases, with 22 bases lying between them. The CDR3 contains 16 residues. CDR1 is MDHEN, CDR2 SYDVKM, per germline. CDR3 in DNA: TGTGCCAGCAGCTCCCCGGGACCCCCCATATTGAATGAGCAGTTCTTC. It specifies CASSSPGPPILNEQFF. Complete variable domain (other parts from reference TRBV28 and TRBJ2-1): DVKVTQSSRYLVKRTGEKVFLECVQDMDHENMFWYRQDPGLGLRLIYFSYDVKMKEKGDIPEGYSVSREKKERFSLILESASTNQTSMYLCASSSPGPPILNEQFFGPGTRLTVL.

This clonotype was counted a few times. CDR3 DNA sequence: TGTGCCAGCAGTTCGTCCGGGACTAGCGTCCGTTTCCCTCCAGATACGCAGTATTTT. Translating it yields CASSSSGTSVRFPPDTQYF. This chain connects TRBV2 to TRBJ2-3; TRBD2 matches 10 bases. CDR3 length: 19 amino acids. Trimming cost V 5 bases and J 4 bases; bases outside gene matches: 18. Per germline, CDR1 SNHLY and CDR2 FYNNEI. Full variable domain (missing parts from reference TRBV2 and TRBJ2-3): EPEVTQTPSHQVTQMGQEVILRCVPISNHLYFYWYRQILGQKVEFLVSFYNNEISEKSEIFDDQFSVERPDGSNFTLKIRSTKLEDSAMYFCASSSSGTSVRFPPDTQYFGPGTRLTVL.

The sample holds many counts of this clonotype. The chain is built from TRBV29-1 and TRBJ2-4, with 8 bases that match TRBD1. Germline V lookup: CDR1 SQVTM, CDR2 ANQGSEA. This CDR3 region has 14 residues. Germline trimming cut 5 bases from V and 6 bases from J; bases unmatched to any gene: 9. The chain's CDR3 is CSVYGQGGGNIQYF. Written as DNA, the CDR3 is TGCAGCGTTTATGGACAGGGTGGAGGAAACATTCAGTACTTC.

This chain uses TRBV6-6 with TRBJ1-1; 7 nucleotides match TRBD1. Germline V lookup: CDR1 MNHNY, CDR2 SVGAGI (reference sequence). J was trimmed by 4 bases and V by 7 bases; bases with no gene match: 6. The CDR3 has 13 amino acids. Here the CDR3 DNA reads TGTGCCAGCACCCAGGGGGGGTCCACTGAAGCTTTCTTT. Its protein product is CASTQGGSTEAFF.

About this clonotype: This may be a read error, as it is one base from a much larger clone. Given the absence of the conserved phenylalanine or tryptophan at the CDR3 end, a read error is likely. The CDR3, as DNA: TGCGCCAGCAGCCACCGATACCCGGGACGGTCGGAGGGCTACACCCTC. This gives the protein CASSHRYPGRSEGYTL. J is TRBJ1-2 and V is TRBV4-1; tentatively, D is TRBD1 (5 bases). Germline assignment: CDR1 MGHRA and CDR2 YSYEKL. The CDR3 extends over 16 amino acids. Trimming stripped 3 bases from V and 8 bases from J, with 22 bases between.

V gene TRBV27 combines with J gene TRBJ1-2; maybe TRBD1 (6 bases). The CDR3 spans 18 residues. V lost 0 bases, J lost 1 base, and 18 bases lay in between. In germline, CDR1 is MNHEY, CDR2 SMNVEV (reference sequence). This chain's CDR3 is CASSLSQTRGGLNYGYTF. CDR3 coding DNA: TGTGCCAGCAGTTTATCCCAAACACGCGGGGGCCTTAACTATGGCTACACCTTC.

This clonotype was seen a few times. The chain joins TRBV10-3 to TRBJ1-2; 7 nucleotides agree with TRBD1. V trimming: 3 bases; J trimming: 0 bases; junction bases outside the gene matches: 4. Per germline, CDR1 ENHRY and CDR2 SYGVKD. The CDR3 loop spans 15 amino acids. The CDR3 nucleotides are TGTGCCATCAGTGAAGGGGGCGCGTCTAACTATGGCTACACCTTC. It translates to CAISEGGASNYGYTF.

This clonotype was counted between two and nine times. This chain uses TRBV7-3 with TRBJ1-5, with 8 bases identical to TRBD1. There are 16 residues in the CDR3. Germline loops: CDR1 SGHTA, CDR2 FQGTGA. V trimming: 3 bases; J trimming: 0 bases; junction bases outside the gene matches: 4. The CDR3 region has the DNA TGTGCCAGCAGCTTCCAGGGGGCGGTTAGCAATCAGCCCCAGCATTTT. It specifies CASSFQGAVSNQPQHF.

Many counts were recorded for this clonotype. This rearrangement joins TRBV28 to TRBJ1-1; D gene unclear. In germline, CDR1 is MDHEN, CDR2 SYDVKM. This CDR3 is built from 13 residues. The germline V and J ends were trimmed by 1 base and 4 bases, with 7 bases remaining between them. The CDR3 DNA reads as TGTGCCAGCAGTTTATTCGACCGCACTGAAGCTTTCTTT. Its translation is CASSLFDRTEAFF.

This clonotype has a handful of counts. The chain is built from TRBV6-5 and TRBJ1-1, with D perhaps matching TRBD1 (6 bases). The CDR3 loop spans 13 amino acids. V was shortened by 6 bases and J by 8 bases, with 16 bases between the two germline ends. In germline, CDR1 is MNHEY, CDR2 SVGAGI. CDR3: CASRRNPTGEAFF. The CDR3 DNA sequence: TGTGCCAGCAGGCGGAACCCGACAGGAGAAGCTTTCTTT.

This clonotype was recorded at least ten times. This sequence joins TRBV6-2 or TRBV6-3 and TRBJ2-1; D might be TRBD2 (6 bases). This CDR3 has 16 residues. Germline V gene lookup returns CDR1 MNHEY and CDR2 SVGEGT. V was pared by 7 bases and J by 1 base, with 17 bases between. In DNA form, the CDR3 reads TGTGCCAGCACCCTCAGGAGGGCCTTGTCCTACAATGAGCAGTTCTTC. Translation gives CASTLRRALSYNEQFF.

This clonotype was seen a handful of times. The J gene is TRBJ2-2, the V gene TRBV3-1, with 10 bases lining up with TRBD2. The CDR3 covers 20 residues. With 0 bases clipped from V and 6 bases from J, the junction kept 16 bases outside the gene matches. Germline CDR1 and CDR2: LGHDT and YNNKEL (reference sequence). The CDR3 here is CASSQDFRSRLAGDSGELFF. In DNA, the CDR3 is TGTGCCAGCAGCCAAGACTTTCGATCGCGGCTAGCGGGAGATTCCGGGGAGCTGTTTTTT. Using reference TRBV3-1 and TRBJ2-2 for the parts outside the CDR3, the full variable domain is DTAVSQTPKYLVTQMGNDKSIKCEQNLGHDTMYWYKQDSKKFLKIMFSYNNKELIINETVPNRFSPKSPDKAHLNLHINSLELGDSAVYFCASSQDFRSRLAGDSGELFFGEGSRLTVL.